These 18 T cell receptor beta chains share one sample of origin, sequenced in a study of spatial heterogeneity in lung cancer. TCRdb independently ran MiXCR on the 5' RACE reads; one entry per CDR3 protein. Of 43,000 or so distinct CDR3 sequences in the sample, nearly 7% are singletons; the top ten hold roughly two fifths. Sample time point: sample taken at primary tumor resection. Sequences were derived from PBMCs, sampled at surgery. Every receptor here comes from a female donor with early-stage non-small cell lung cancer.

This clonotype was counted ten times or more. The V and J genes are TRBV20-1 and TRBJ1-5; no clear D gene. V lost 3 bases to trimming and J lost 3 bases, with 12 bases between them. CDR1 is DFQATT and CDR2 is SNEGSKA in the germline V gene (reference sequence). The CDR3 totals 14 residues. CDR3 loop: CSARELVANQPQHF. The CDR3 DNA is TGCAGTGCTAGGGAGCTGGTGGCCAATCAGCCCCAGCATTTT.

This chain links TRBV5-4 with TRBJ2-2, with a possible D match to TRBD2 (5 bases). The CDR3 length is 15 residues. Germline V gives CDR1 SGHNT, CDR2 YYREEE (reference sequence). The V end was cut by 3 bases, the J end by 1 base, with 10 bases between. The CDR3 region is CASSSGRENTGELFF. In nucleotides, the CDR3 is TGTGCCAGCAGCTCGGGAAGGGAGAACACCGGGGAGCTGTTTTTT. Full variable domain (rest looked up from reference TRBV5-4 and TRBJ2-2): ETGVTQSPTHLIKTRGQQVTLRCSSQSGHNTVSWYQQALGQGPQFIFQYYREEENGRGNFPPRFSGLQFPNYSSELNVNALELDDSALYLCASSSGRENTGELFFGEGSRLTVL.

This clonotype occurred many times. This sequence joins TRBV27 and TRBJ2-5, with 7 positions matching TRBD1. The CDR3 runs 17 residues. Germline loops: CDR1 MNHEY, CDR2 SMNVEV (reference sequence). With V trimmed by 2 bases and J by 1 base, 10 bases remained unmatched. This CDR3 is CASSLNPPGQAQETQYF. CDR3 coding DNA: TGTGCCAGCAGTTTAAACCCGCCCGGACAGGCCCAAGAGACCCAGTACTTC.

The J gene is TRBJ2-7, the V gene TRBV11-2, with 7 bases that match TRBD1. Looked up from germline, CDR1 is SGHAT and CDR2 is FQNNGV. This CDR3 has 15 amino acids. Trimming cost V 4 bases and J 2 bases; bases outside gene matches: 8. The CDR3 spells CASSSSYRGAYEQYF. CDR3 nucleotide sequence: TGTGCCAGCAGCTCATCCTACAGGGGAGCCTACGAGCAGTACTTC.

This clonotype was seen only a few times. This CDR3 is CASGRSNTEAFF. DNA of the CDR3: TGTGCCAGCGGTAGGAGTAACACTGAAGCTTTCTTT. J is TRBJ1-1 and V is TRBV25-1; D ambiguous. CDR1 and CDR2 (germline): MGHDK, SYGVNS. The V end lost 8 bases, the J end lost 2 bases, and 9 bases lay between the germline ends. The CDR3 sequence is 12 residues long.

This clonotype was seen more than once but under ten times. One end of the junction varies from germline; a read error may be responsible. The J gene is TRBJ2-5, the V gene TRBV7-7; tentative D call: TRBD1 (6 bases). Germline V gene sequence: CDR1 SSHAT, CDR2 FNYEAQ (reference sequence). The length of the CDR3 is 14 residues. CDR3 sequence: CASSPTGLGETQYF. The CDR3 DNA reads TGTGCTAGCAGTCCTACAGGGTTGGGCGAGACCCAGTACTTC.

This clonotype was seen repeatedly, ten times or more. J is TRBJ2-7 and V is TRBV27, with D maybe TRBD2 (7 bases). The CDR3 runs to 13 residues. V was cut by 8 bases and J by 3 bases, with 14 bases left in between. Per germline, CDR1 MNHEY and CDR2 SMNVEV (reference sequence). The chain's CDR3 is CASREDRDYEQYF. In nucleotides, the CDR3 is TGTGCCAGCCGGGAGGACAGAGACTACGAGCAGTACTTC.

The V and J genes are TRBV28 and TRBJ1-1; perhaps TRBD1 as D (5 bases). The CDR3 sequence is 15 residues long. V lost 5 bases and J lost 1, with 14 bases in between. Germline V gene lookup returns CDR1 MDHEN and CDR2 SYDVKM. In DNA, the CDR3 is TGTGCCAGCAGTCCCCCGGGACCCTCGAACACTGAAGCTTTCTTT. Protein product: CASSPPGPSNTEAFF. The variable domain in full, completed from reference TRBV28 and TRBJ1-1, reads DVKVTQSSRYLVKRTGEKVFLECVQDMDHENMFWYRQDPGLGLRLIYFSYDVKMKEKGDIPEGYSVSREKKERFSLILESASTNQTSMYLCASSPPGPSNTEAFFGQGTRLTVV.

The sample holds many counts of this clonotype. The CDR3 nucleotides are TGTGCCAGCAGCGGGAACCCGCGGGATACGCAGTATTTT. It codes for CASSGNPRDTQYF. V gene TRBV3-1 combines with J gene TRBJ2-3; D not certain. The germline V and J ends were trimmed by 5 bases and 6 bases, with 12 bases remaining between them. The CDR3 contains 13 residues. Germline values: CDR1 LGHDT, CDR2 YNNKEL (reference sequence).

This clonotype was counted at least ten times. The rearrangement joins TRBV7-2 to TRBJ2-1; D gene uncertain. The ends were cut back, 1 base at V and 7 bases at J, with 8 bases in the middle. CDR1 is SGHTA, CDR2 FQGNSA, per germline. The CDR3 length is 13 residues. CDR3 sequence: CASSLVLGNEQFF. The CDR3, as DNA: TGTGCCAGCAGCTTAGTATTGGGGAATGAGCAGTTCTTC. Looking up the rest from reference TRBV7-2 and TRBJ2-1 gives the full variable domain: GAGVSQSPSNKVTEKGKDVELRCDPISGHTALYWYRQSLGQGLEFLIYFQGNSAPDKSGLPSDRFSAERTGGSVSTLTIQRTQQEDSAVYLCASSLVLGNEQFFGPGTRLTVL.

The CDR3 loop reads CASSRDRGYSNQPQHF. CDR3 bases: TGTGCCAGCAGCCGGGACAGGGGTTATAGCAATCAGCCCCAGCATTTT. V gene TRBV9 combines with J gene TRBJ1-5; TRBD1 agrees at 10 bases. The CDR3 has 16 amino acids. Germline V gives CDR1 SGDLS, CDR2 YYNGEE. Trimming removed 4 bases from V and 0 bases from J; junction bases left unmatched: 4.

The table lists this clonotype with a few counts. This sequence joins TRBV5-1 and TRBJ2-2; 7 bases align to TRBD1. Germline CDR1 SGHRS, CDR2 YFSETQ. This CDR3 spans 17 amino acids. The ends lost 0 bases at V and 1 base at J; junction bases unmatched: 6. Written as DNA, the CDR3 is TGCGCCAGCAGCTTGGGAGGGACAGTCCTGAACACCGGGGAGCTGTTTTTT. As protein: CASSLGGTVLNTGELFF.

This clonotype was observed at least ten times. This chain uses TRBV6-1 with TRBJ1-4; no reliable D call. Germline-derived CDR1 and CDR2 are MNHNS and SASEGT. The CDR3 extends over 14 amino acids. With 7 bases removed from V and 5 bases from J, the gap between germline ends came to 14 bases. The CDR3 spells CASTQGAGNEKLFF. The CDR3 region has the DNA TGTGCCAGCACCCAAGGCGCCGGGAATGAAAAACTGTTTTTT.

This clonotype was picked up many times. The chain is built from TRBV28 and TRBJ2-1; D possibly corresponds to TRBD2 (6 bases). The CDR3 consists of 14 residues. V shed 5 bases and J shed 5 bases, with 13 bases lying between them. The germline V gene encodes CDR1 MDHEN and CDR2 SYDVKM. CDR3 nucleotide sequence: TGTGCCAGCAGTCAGACTAGGCTTAACAATGAGCAGTTCTTC. It yields the protein CASSQTRLNNEQFF.

This clonotype was observed a few times. The CDR3 bases are TGTGCCAGCAGTTACTCGAAGGGACAGCGGTCCTATAATTCACCCCTCCACTTT. It specifies CASSYSKGQRSYNSPLHF. The chain joins TRBV6-6 to TRBJ1-6; 7 bases are a match to TRBD1. This CDR3 is 18 amino acids long. Germline-derived CDR1 and CDR2 are MNHNY and SVGAGI (reference sequence). With 0 bases clipped from V and 1 base from J, the junction kept 6 bases outside the gene matches.

This clonotype was seen many times. The chain combines TRBV20-1 with TRBJ1-1; D is unclear. This CDR3 spans 13 amino acids. CDR1 and CDR2 (germline): DFQATT, SNEGSKA (reference sequence). Deletions cut 6 bases from V and 1 base from J, with 12 bases between. CDR3 sequence reads: CSARGRGNTEAFF. The CDR3 DNA reads TGCAGTGCCCGAGGGCGGGGGAACACTGAAGCTTTCTTT.

This clonotype was observed at least ten times. This chain uses TRBV10-1 with TRBJ2-5; either TRBD1 or TRBD2 may fit D (5 bases each). The V end lost 0 bases, the J end lost 2 bases, and 13 bases lay between the germline ends. Germline CDR1 and CDR2: WNHNN and SYGVQD (reference sequence). The CDR3 is 16 amino acids. The CDR3 nucleotides read TGCGCCAGCAGTGAGTCGACTGGGGACGGACAAGAGACCCAGTACTTC. It specifies CASSESTGDGQETQYF.

This clonotype was seen repeatedly, ten times or more. The chain is built from TRBV2 and TRBJ2-1; D ambiguous. The V gene's germline CDR1 is SNHLY and CDR2 FYNNEI. Trimming pared 1 base from V and 2 bases from J, leaving 6 bases between. The CDR3 has 14 amino acids. The CDR3 protein is CASSEGRTYNEQFF. Here the CDR3 DNA reads TGTGCCAGCAGTGAAGGGCGGACCTACAATGAGCAGTTCTTC. The full variable domain, rest sourced from reference TRBV2 and TRBJ2-1, is EPEVTQTPSHQVTQMGQEVILRCVPISNHLYFYWYRQILGQKVEFLVSFYNNEISEKSEIFDDQFSVERPDGSNFTLKIRSTKLEDSAMYFCASSEGRTYNEQFFGPGTRLTVL.